This T cell receptor beta chain was recorded in a study of blood T cell repertoires in COVID-19. On the study more broadly: The United States, Italy and Spain provided the acute and convalescent COVID-19 samples. T cells, B-cell-depleted T cells, or PBMCs provided the cDNA or gDNA that served as material.

Original methodology: Nucleated cell number was recorded as an estimate derived from reference gene primer amplification. Libraries were prepared by immunoSEQ multiplex PCR; TCRdb keeps only in-frame clonotypes and omits some of them. Clone size and the V and J calls come from that table; the DNA yielded D and trimming. The sample yields about 52,000 clones, approximately 83% seen once. Seattle patients were enrolled while actively infected and followed longitudinally. This clonotype was sampled from a man at least 80 years old with COVID-19, enrolled during active disease. Sample: peripheral blood.

The CDR3 is CASSIGRGRNIQYF. As DNA, the CDR3 is TGTGCCAGTAGTATCGGGAGGGGGCGGAACATTCAGTACTTC. The gene calls are TRBV19 and TRBJ2-4; perhaps TRBD2 as D (8 bases). The CDR3 has 14 residues. Per germline, CDR1 LNHDA and CDR2 SQIVND (reference sequence). Trimming pared 3 bases from V and 7 bases from J, leaving 13 bases between.